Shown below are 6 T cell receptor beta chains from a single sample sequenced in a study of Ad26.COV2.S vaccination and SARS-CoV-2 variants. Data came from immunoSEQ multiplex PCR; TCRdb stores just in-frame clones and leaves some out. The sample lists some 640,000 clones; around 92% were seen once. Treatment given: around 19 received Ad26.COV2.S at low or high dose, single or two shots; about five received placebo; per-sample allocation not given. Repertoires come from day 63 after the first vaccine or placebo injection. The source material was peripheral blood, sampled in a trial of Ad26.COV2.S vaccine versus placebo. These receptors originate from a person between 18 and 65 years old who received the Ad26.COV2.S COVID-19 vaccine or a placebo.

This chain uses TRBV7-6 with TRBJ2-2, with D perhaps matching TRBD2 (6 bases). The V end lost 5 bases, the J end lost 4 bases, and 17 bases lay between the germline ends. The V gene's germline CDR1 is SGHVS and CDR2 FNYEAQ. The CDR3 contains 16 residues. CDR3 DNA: TGTGCCAGCAGCGTGGGGACTCATCGGACCACCGGGGAGCTGTTTTTT. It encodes CASSVGTHRTTGELFF. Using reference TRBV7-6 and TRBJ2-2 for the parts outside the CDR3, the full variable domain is GAGVSQSPRYKVTKRGQDVALRCDPISGHVSLYWYRQALGQGPEFLTYFNYEAQQDKSGLPNDRFSAERPEGSISTLTIQRTEQRDSAMYRCASSVGTHRTTGELFFGEGSRLTVL.

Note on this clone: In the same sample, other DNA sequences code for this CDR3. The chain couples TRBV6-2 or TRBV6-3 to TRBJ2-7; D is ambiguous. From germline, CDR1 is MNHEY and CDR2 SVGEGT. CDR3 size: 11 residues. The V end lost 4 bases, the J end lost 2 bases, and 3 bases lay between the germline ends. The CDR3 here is CASSSAYEQYF. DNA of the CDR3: TGTGCCAGCAGTTCGGCCTACGAGCAGTACTTC.

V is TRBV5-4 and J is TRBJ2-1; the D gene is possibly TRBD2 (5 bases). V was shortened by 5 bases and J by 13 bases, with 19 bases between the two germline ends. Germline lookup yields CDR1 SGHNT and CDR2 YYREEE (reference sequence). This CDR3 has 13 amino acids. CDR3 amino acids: CASRGYLDLTQFF. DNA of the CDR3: TGTGCCAGCAGGGGGTACTTGGACTTGACACAGTTCTTC.

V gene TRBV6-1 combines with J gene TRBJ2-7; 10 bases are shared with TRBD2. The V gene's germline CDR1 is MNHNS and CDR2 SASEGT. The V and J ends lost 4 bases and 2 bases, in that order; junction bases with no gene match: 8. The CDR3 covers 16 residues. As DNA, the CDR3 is TGTGCCAGCAGTGCGATCACTAGCGGGGTAGCCTACGAGCAGTACTTC. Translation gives CASSAITSGVAYEQYF.

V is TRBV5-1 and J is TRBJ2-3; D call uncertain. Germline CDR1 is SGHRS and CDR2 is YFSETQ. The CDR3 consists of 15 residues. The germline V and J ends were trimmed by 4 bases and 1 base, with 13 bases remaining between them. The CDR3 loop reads CASSPNWHGTDTQYF. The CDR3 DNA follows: TGCGCCAGCAGCCCGAATTGGCATGGCACAGATACGCAGTATTTT.

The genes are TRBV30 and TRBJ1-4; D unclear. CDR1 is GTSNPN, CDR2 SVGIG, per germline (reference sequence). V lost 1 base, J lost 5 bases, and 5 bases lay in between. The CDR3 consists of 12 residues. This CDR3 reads CAWSATNEKLFF. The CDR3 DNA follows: TGTGCCTGGAGTGCGACGAATGAAAAACTGTTTTTT.